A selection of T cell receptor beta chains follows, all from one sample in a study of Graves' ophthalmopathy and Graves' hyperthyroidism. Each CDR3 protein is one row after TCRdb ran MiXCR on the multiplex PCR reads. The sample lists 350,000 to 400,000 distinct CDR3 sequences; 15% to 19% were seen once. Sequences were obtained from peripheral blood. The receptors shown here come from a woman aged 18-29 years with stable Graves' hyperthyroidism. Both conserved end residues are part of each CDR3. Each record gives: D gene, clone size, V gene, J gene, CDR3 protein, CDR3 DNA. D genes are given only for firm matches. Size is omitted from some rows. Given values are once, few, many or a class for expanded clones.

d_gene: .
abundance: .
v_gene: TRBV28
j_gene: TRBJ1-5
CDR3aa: CASSSPDRLNQPQHF
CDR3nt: TGTGCCAGCAGTTCCCCCGACAGGCTCAATCAGCCCCAGCATTTT

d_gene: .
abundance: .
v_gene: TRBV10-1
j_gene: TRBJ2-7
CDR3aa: CAIPTEDVTWHEQYF
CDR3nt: TGCGCCATCCCGACGGAGGATGTCACTTGGCACGAGCAGTACTTC

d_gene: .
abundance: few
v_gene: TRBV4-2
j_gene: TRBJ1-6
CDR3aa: CASSQGSSQPNSPLHF
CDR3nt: TGTGCCAGCAGCCAAGGGTCTTCACAGCCGAATTCACCCCTCCACTTT

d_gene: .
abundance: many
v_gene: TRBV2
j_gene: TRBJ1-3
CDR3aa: CASSEGSSGNTIYF
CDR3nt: TGTGCCAGCAGTGAAGGGAGTTCTGGAAACACCATATATTTT

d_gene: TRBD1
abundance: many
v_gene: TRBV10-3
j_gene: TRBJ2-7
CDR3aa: CAISDEGQPSYEQYF
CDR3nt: TGTGCCATCAGTGACGAGGGACAGCCTTCCTACGAGCAGTACTTC

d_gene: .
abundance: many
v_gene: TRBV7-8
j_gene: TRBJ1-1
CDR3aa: CATIGQVAEAFF
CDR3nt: TGTGCCACGATCGGTCAGGTAGCGGAAGCTTTCTTT

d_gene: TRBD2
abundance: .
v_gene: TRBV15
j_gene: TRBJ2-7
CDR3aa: CATSSPRTSGSYEQYF
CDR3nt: TGTGCCACCAGCAGCCCCCGGACTAGCGGATCCTACGAGCAGTACTTC

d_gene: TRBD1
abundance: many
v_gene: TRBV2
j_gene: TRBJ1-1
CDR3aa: CASSKTGTANTEAFF
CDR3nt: TGTGCCAGCAGCAAGACCGGGACAGCGAACACTGAAGCTTTCTTT

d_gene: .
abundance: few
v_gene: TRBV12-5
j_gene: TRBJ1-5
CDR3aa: CASGSFGGGQPQHF
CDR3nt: TGTGCTAGTGGCTCCTTCGGGGGGGGACAGCCCCAGCATTTT

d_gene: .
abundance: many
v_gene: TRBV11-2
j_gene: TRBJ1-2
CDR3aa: CASSLTQGLYGYTF
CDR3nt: TGTGCCAGCAGCTTAACACAGGGACTCTATGGCTACACCTTC

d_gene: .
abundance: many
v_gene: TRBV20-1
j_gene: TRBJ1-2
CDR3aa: CSARDRQVSDGYTF
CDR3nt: TGCAGTGCTAGAGATCGCCAGGTGTCGGATGGCTACACCTTC

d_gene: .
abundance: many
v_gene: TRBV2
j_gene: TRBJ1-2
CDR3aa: CASSNTGNYGYTF
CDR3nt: TGTGCCAGCAGTAATACAGGGAACTATGGCTACACCTTC

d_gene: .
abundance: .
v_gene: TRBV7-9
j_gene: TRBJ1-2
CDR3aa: CASSFPGEASYGYTF
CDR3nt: TGTGCCAGCAGCTTCCCAGGGGAGGCTAGCTATGGCTACACCTTC

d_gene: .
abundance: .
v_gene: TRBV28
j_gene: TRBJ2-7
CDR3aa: CASRTATYEQYF
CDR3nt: TGTGCCAGCCGGACGGCAACCTACGAGCAGTACTTC

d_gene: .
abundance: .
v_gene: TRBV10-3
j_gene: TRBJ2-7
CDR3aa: CAIRRLNRVYEQYF
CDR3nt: TGTGCCATCAGAAGACTAAATCGGGTATACGAGCAGTACTTC

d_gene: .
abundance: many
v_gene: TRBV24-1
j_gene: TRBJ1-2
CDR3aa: CATICSRGISSYGYTF
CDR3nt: TGTGCCACCATTTGCTCCAGGGGTATATCCTCCTATGGCTACACCTTC

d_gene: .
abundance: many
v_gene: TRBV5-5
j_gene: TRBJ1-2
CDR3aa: CASRGAGRLYGYTF
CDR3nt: TGTGCCAGCAGGGGGGCAGGGCGCCTCTATGGCTACACCTTC

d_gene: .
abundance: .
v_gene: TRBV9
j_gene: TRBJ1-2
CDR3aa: CASSAAGQLYGYTF
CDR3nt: TGTGCCAGCAGCGCCGCGGGGCAGTTGTATGGCTACACCTTC

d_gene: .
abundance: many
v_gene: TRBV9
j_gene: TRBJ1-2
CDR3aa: CASSPLPTDYGYTF
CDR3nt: TGTGCCAGCAGCCCACTCCCGACAGACTATGGCTACACCTTC

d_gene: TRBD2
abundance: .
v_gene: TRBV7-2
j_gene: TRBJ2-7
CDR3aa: CASSWASGGYEQYF
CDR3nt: TGTGCCAGCAGCTGGGCTAGCGGGGGCTACGAGCAGTACTTC

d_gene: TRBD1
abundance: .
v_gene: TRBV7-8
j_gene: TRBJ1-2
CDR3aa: CASSLWTGEGYGYTF
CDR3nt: TGTGCCAGCAGCTTGTGGACAGGGGAGGGCTATGGCTACACCTTC

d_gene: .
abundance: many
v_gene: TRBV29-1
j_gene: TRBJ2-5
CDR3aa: CSVEDQGETQYF
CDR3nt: TGCAGCGTTGAAGACCAGGGAGAGACCCAGTACTTC

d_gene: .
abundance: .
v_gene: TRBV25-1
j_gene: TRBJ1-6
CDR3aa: CASSELGSSYNSPLHF
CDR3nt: TGTGCCAGCAGTGAATTGGGGAGCTCCTATAATTCACCCCTCCACTTT

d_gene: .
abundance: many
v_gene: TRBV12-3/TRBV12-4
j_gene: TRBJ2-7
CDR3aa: CASSWGRGANYEQYF
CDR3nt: TGTGCCAGCAGTTGGGGCCGGGGGGCAAACTACGAGCAGTACTTC

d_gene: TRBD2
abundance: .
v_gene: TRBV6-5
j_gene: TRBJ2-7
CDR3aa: CASSYSSGGSDEQYF
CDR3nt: TGTGCCAGCAGTTACTCGTCGGGGGGGAGCGACGAGCAGTACTTC

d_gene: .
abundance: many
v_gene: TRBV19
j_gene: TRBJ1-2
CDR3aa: CASSMAMTLNYGYTF
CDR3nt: TGTGCCAGTAGTATGGCGATGACCCTTAACTATGGCTACACCTTC

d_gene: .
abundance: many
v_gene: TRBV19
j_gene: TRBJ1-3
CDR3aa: CASLGNTIYF
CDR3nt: TGTGCCAGCCTAGGAAACACCATATATTTT

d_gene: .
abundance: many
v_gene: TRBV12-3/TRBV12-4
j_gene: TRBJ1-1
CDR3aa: CASFLSQGNTEAFF
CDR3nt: TGTGCCAGCTTTTTATCTCAGGGGAACACTGAAGCTTTCTTT

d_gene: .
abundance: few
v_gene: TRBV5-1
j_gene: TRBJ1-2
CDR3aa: CASSLAGGLGYTF
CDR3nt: TGCGCCAGCAGCTTGGCCGGGGGGCTTGGCTACACCTTC